These T cell receptor beta chains were read from a single sample in a study of Graves' ophthalmopathy and Graves' hyperthyroidism. TCRdb reprocessed the multiplex PCR reads with MiXCR, giving one entry per CDR3 protein. The sample has 400,000 to 450,000 distinct CDR3 sequences; more than 20% are singletons. Sequenced sample: peripheral blood. These receptors all come from a woman aged 18-29 years with stable Graves' hyperthyroidism. The conserved cysteine and the conserved F or W are not part of the CDR3 here.

V gene,J gene,CDR3 protein
TRBV10-3,TRBJ2-7,AIRVTGGTYEQY
TRBV7-9,TRBJ1-1,ASRGGLNTEAF
TRBV6-1,TRBJ1-1,ASSENRGLNTEAF
TRBV24-1,TRBJ2-7,ATSDASGGDEQY
TRBV12-3/TRBV12-4,TRBJ2-2,ASSPLYPGNTGELF
TRBV18,TRBJ1-2,ASSPGPKGNYGYT
TRBV20-1,TRBJ1-2,SARGAYGYT
TRBV7-2,TRBJ1-5,ASSLALLFEGNQPQH
TRBV20-1,TRBJ2-7,SAYWTSGSYEQY
TRBV10-3,TRBJ2-7,AIRATGSSYEQY
TRBV20-1,TRBJ2-7,SARDRDRSPEQY
TRBV7-9,TRBJ2-5,ASTGDGWGKTQY
TRBV11-2,TRBJ1-5,ASSFRREPQH
TRBV27,TRBJ1-6,ASSLVQADSPLH
TRBV18,TRBJ1-5,ASSPPYSNQPQH
TRBV11-2,TRBJ2-5,ASSFPLGEETQY
TRBV25-1,TRBJ1-1,ASSDIASGTDFNTEAF
TRBV28,TRBJ1-1,ASGSGVNTEAF
TRBV7-2,TRBJ2-7,ASSFGAGLEQY
TRBV29-1,TRBJ1-1,SAARANTEAF
TRBV12-3/TRBV12-4,TRBJ2-7,ASNAGTEGWGEQY
TRBV11-2,TRBJ1-5,ASSSNNQPQH
TRBV4-1,TRBJ1-1,ASRETGGRGEAF